This T cell receptor beta chain derives from a study of Ad26.COV2.S vaccination and SARS-CoV-2 variants. Study information: A COV1001 Ad26.COV2.S trial-arm participant provided the sample.

Sequencing used immunoSEQ multiplex PCR; TCRdb keeps in-frame clones, though not all of them. The table shows hundreds of thousands of clones, with roughly nine tenths occurring only once. The germline gives CDR1 LNHDA, CDR2 SQIVND (reference sequence). Losses at the gene ends were 6 bases for V and 6 bases for J; bases not matched to a gene: 7. CDR3 length: 13 amino acids. Treatment denoted: 15 to 20 received Ad26.COV2.S at low or high dose, single or two shots; 5 received placebo; per-sample allocation not given. Sampling took place 63 days after the first vaccine or placebo injection. Aged 18-55 years, donor was enrolled in Boston in the early 2020s. Regarding this clone: Antigen specificity is unknown.

Study-level points and caveats: Reported post-vaccination CD8+ and CD4+ T cell responses to spike showed substantial breadth.

The sample here was peripheral blood, taken in a trial of Ad26.COV2.S vaccine versus placebo. The J gene is TRBJ1-1, the V gene TRBV19; the match to TRBD1 covers 7 bases. The clonotype comes from a person aged 18-60 years who received the Ad26.COV2.S COVID-19 vaccine or a placebo. CDR3 in DNA: TGTGCCAGTAGCAGGGGGGTTTCAGCTGAAGCTTTCTTT. Its translation is CASSRGVSAEAFF.